These T cell receptor beta chains were read from a single sample in a study of CD8+ T cells in alopecia areata. Sequencing was performed with immunoSEQ multiplex PCR; in TCRdb, only in-frame clones are kept and a portion is missing. This sample carries 180,000 or so clones, roughly 63% of them seen once, and the ten largest clones take roughly 16%. The sample in question was CD4+ T cells sorted from blood, obtained at approximately week 60, from a patient treated with tofacitinib. These receptors were collected from a human donor with alopecia areata. Each CDR3 is given with its conserved first and last residue. D genes are given only for firm matches. Part of the rows lack a size; the others show once, few, many or a class for expanded clones.

>.|once|TRBJ2-7|TRBV15
CATSRDIGTDSYEQYF
TGTGCCACCAGCAGAGATATCGGGACGGATTCCTACGAGCAGTACTTC
>.|.|TRBJ1-2|TRBV4-1
CASSRRQEDYGYTF
TGCGCCAGCAGCCGCAGACAGGAGGACTATGGCTACACCTTC
>TRBD1|few|TRBJ1-2|TRBV10-3
CAITWDRSGYGYTF
TGTGCCATCACCTGGGACAGGAGTGGATATGGCTACACCTTC
>.|many|TRBJ1-2|TRBV7-9
CASSNRDLGLGYTF
TGTGCCAGCAGCAACCGGGACCTAGGGCTAGGCTACACCTTC
>.|.|TRBJ2-3|TRBV2
CASSDGSRGTDTQYF
TGTGCCAGCAGTGACGGCAGCCGCGGAACAGATACGCAGTATTTT
>TRBD1|once|TRBJ1-2|TRBV30
CAWSTLGSRGSLFGYTF
TGTGCCTGGAGCACCCTGGGGAGCAGGGGGTCCCTATTTGGCTACACCTTC
>TRBD1|once|TRBJ1-5|TRBV30
CAWSGTGGNKGNQPQHF
TGTGCCTGGAGTGGGACAGGGGGCAATAAGGGCAATCAGCCCCAGCATTTT
>.|.|TRBJ2-7|TRBV7-9
CASSLASTYEQYF
TGTGCCAGCAGCTTAGCGTCCACCTACGAGCAGTACTTC
>TRBD2|.|TRBJ2-1|TRBV13
CASSFRSSGALGQFF
TGTGCCAGCAGCTTTAGATCTAGCGGGGCCCTGGGGCAGTTCTTC
>.|.|TRBJ1-2|TRBV27
CASSFRGYGYTF
TGTGCCAGCAGTTTTCGGGGGTATGGCTACACCTTC
>.|.|TRBJ2-7|TRBV5-1
CASSSQRGIYEQYF
TGCGCCAGCAGCTCCCAGAGGGGTATTTACGAGCAGTACTTC
>.|.|TRBJ1-1|TRBV9
CASSDAPNTEAFF
TGTGCCAGCAGTGATGCTCCGAACACTGAAGCTTTCTTT
>.|.|TRBJ2-1|TRBV11-3
CASSPGLQHNEQFF
TGTGCCAGCAGCCCGGGTCTTCAGCACAATGAGCAGTTCTTC
>.|once|TRBJ1-5|TRBV19
CASRGASNQPQHF
TGTGCCAGTAGAGGGGCGAGCAATCAGCCCCAGCATTTT
>.|.|TRBJ1-3|TRBV30
CAWSGLNSGNTIYF
TGTGCCTGGAGTGGCCTGAACTCTGGAAACACCATATATTTT
>TRBD1|.|TRBJ1-5|TRBV30
CACAGQGGNQPQHF
TGTGCCTGTGCGGGACAGGGGGGCAATCAGCCCCAGCATTTT
>.|.|TRBJ1-2|TRBV9
CASSVGTASLNYGYTF
TGTGCCAGCAGCGTAGGCACAGCTTCACTTAACTATGGCTACACCTTC
>.|few|TRBJ1-2|TRBV15
CATSEGGGYGYTF
TGTGCCACCAGCGAGGGGGGTGGCTATGGCTACACCTTC
>TRBD2|.|TRBJ2-3|TRBV9
CASSVRGADTQYF
TGTGCCAGCAGCGTTCGGGGGGCAGATACGCAGTATTTT
>.|.|TRBJ2-3|TRBV14
CASSQDVNGDTQYF
TGTGCCAGCAGCCAAGATGTAAATGGGGATACGCAGTATTTT
>.|.|TRBJ1-1|TRBV2
CASGMNTEAFF
TGTGCCAGCGGGATGAACACTGAAGCTTTCTTT
>.|.|TRBJ2-3|TRBV29-1
CSVGNTDTQYF
TGCAGCGTTGGGAACACAGATACGCAGTATTTT
>.|.|TRBJ2-5|TRBV29-1
CSVRDKWETQYF
TGCAGCGTTCGGGACAAATGGGAGACCCAGTACTTC
>TRBD1|once|TRBJ2-7|TRBV30
CAWQLDRAGYEQYF
TGTGCCTGGCAATTGGACAGGGCAGGCTACGAGCAGTACTTC
>.|once|TRBJ2-3|TRBV2
CASSADNPQYF
TGTGCCAGCAGCGCGGACAACCCGCAGTATTTT
>.|once|TRBJ2-1|TRBV2
CASSEVVGYEQFF
TGTGCCAGCAGTGAAGTAGTTGGATATGAGCAGTTCTTC
>TRBD2|.|TRBJ2-3|TRBV11-2
CASSLGLAGSTDTQYF
TGTGCCAGCAGCTTAGGGCTAGCGGGGAGCACAGATACGCAGTATTTT